A selection of T cell receptor beta chains follows, all from one sample in a study of blood T cell repertoires in COVID-19. Produced via immunoSEQ multiplex PCR; TCRdb's table is partial and in-frame only. Of over 80,000 clones in the sample, approximately 88% were seen once. Sequencing was performed on peripheral blood. The receptor set was obtained from a man in his 70s with acute or convalescent COVID-19. CDR3s include the opening cysteine and the closing phenylalanine or tryptophan. D genes are given only for firm matches. Size tells how often a clone was seen (once, few, many) or the class of an expanded clone, and some rows leave it out.

CDR3 protein,CDR3 DNA,J gene,V gene,clone size,D gene
CASSPEGGAGANVLTF,TGCGCCAGCAGCCCTGAGGGGGGGGCTGGGGCCAACGTCCTGACTTTC,TRBJ2-6,TRBV5-1,-,-
CASGPGTDTQYF,TGTGCTAGTGGCCCGGGCACAGATACGCAGTATTTT,TRBJ2-3,TRBV12-5,-,-
CASSLRLGNTIYF,TGTGCCAGCAGCCTCCGGTTGGGAAACACCATATATTTT,TRBJ1-3,TRBV9,-,-
CASSFSRPGGIQPQHF,TGTGCCAGCAGTTTTAGTCGGCCGGGAGGAATCCAGCCCCAGCATTTT,TRBJ1-5,TRBV28,-,-
CASRKARGDNEKLFF,TGTGCCAGCAGGAAGGCACGGGGAGATAATGAAAAACTGTTTTTT,TRBJ1-4,TRBV11-2,-,-
CASSAGQPVAADTQYF,TGTGCCAGCAGCGCGGGACAGCCGGTCGCGGCAGATACGCAGTATTTT,TRBJ2-3,TRBV9,-,TRBD1
CASSPPTGTNQPQHF,TGTGCCAGCAGTCCGCCGACAGGTACCAATCAGCCCCAGCATTTT,TRBJ1-5,TRBV28,-,-
CASLAPGEDYYGYTF,TGTGCCAGCTTAGCCCCCGGGGAGGACTACTATGGCTACACCTTC,TRBJ1-2,TRBV21-1,-,-
CASSQEDRDTGELFF,TGCGCCAGCAGCCAAGAGGACAGGGATACCGGGGAGCTGTTTTTT,TRBJ2-2,TRBV4-3,-,TRBD1
CASSEGQGASPLHF,TGTGCCAGCAGTGAGGGGCAGGGGGCTTCACCCCTCCACTTT,TRBJ1-6,TRBV25-1,-,TRBD1
CAWSVLQGNQPQHF,TGTGCCTGGAGTGTACTACAGGGTAATCAGCCCCAGCATTTT,TRBJ1-5,TRBV30,-,-
CASRYRGALTDTQYF,TGTGCCAGCAGGTATCGGGGGGCCCTCACAGATACGCAGTATTTT,TRBJ2-3,TRBV11-2,-,-
CASNKGQGFQPQHF,TGTGCCAGTAACAAAGGACAGGGGTTTCAGCCCCAGCATTTT,TRBJ1-5,TRBV19,-,TRBD1
CASSQEVGTRGTNTQYF,TGTGCCAGCAGCCAAGAAGTGGGGACTAGAGGAACCAATACGCAGTATTTT,TRBJ2-3,TRBV3-1/TRBV3-2,once,TRBD2
CASSLPLGQNTGELFF,TGCGCCAGCAGCTTACCCTTGGGACAGAACACCGGGGAGCTGTTTTTT,TRBJ2-2,TRBV5-1,-,-
CASSLGKGGTGSNQPQHF,TGTGCCAGCAGCTTGGGTAAAGGCGGGACAGGGAGTAATCAGCCCCAGCATTTT,TRBJ1-5,TRBV5-5,few,TRBD1
CASSPIPPGQGSGTEAFF,TGCGCCAGCAGCCCAATACCCCCGGGACAGGGGAGCGGCACTGAAGCTTTCTTT,TRBJ1-1,TRBV5-1,-,TRBD1
CASSVGTSGGNEQFF,TGTGCCAGCAGCGTAGGGACTAGCGGGGGGAATGAGCAGTTCTTC,TRBJ2-1,TRBV9,-,TRBD2
CASSILRTTTYNEQFF,TGTGCCAGTAGTATTTTGCGGACTACGACCTACAATGAGCAGTTCTTC,TRBJ2-1,TRBV19,-,-
CASSRTSGGADTQYF,TGTGCCAGCAGCCGAACTAGCGGGGGGGCAGATACGCAGTATTTT,TRBJ2-3,TRBV7-3,-,TRBD2
CATPFGKEQGRNEQFF,TGTGCCACCCCCTTCGGAAAGGAACAGGGTCGCAATGAGCAGTTCTTC,TRBJ2-1,TRBV15,-,-
CASSLYGSYEQYF,TGTGCCAGCAGTTTATACGGCTCCTACGAGCAGTACTTC,TRBJ2-7,TRBV27,-,-
CASSLVRDQPQHF,TGTGCCAGCAGCTTAGTGCGTGATCAGCCCCAGCATTTT,TRBJ1-5,TRBV7-8,-,-
CASGRTSSYEQYF,TGTGCCAGCGGGAGGACAAGCTCCTACGAGCAGTACTTC,TRBJ2-7,TRBV6-5,-,-
CASSLVRLAGVGEQFF,TGTGCCAGCAGTTTAGTTCGCCTAGCGGGAGTAGGTGAGCAGTTCTTC,TRBJ2-1,TRBV27,once,TRBD2
CSVVGLAGVQENIQYF,TGCAGCGTCGTCGGACTAGCGGGGGTACAAGAAAACATTCAGTACTTC,TRBJ2-4,TRBV29-1,-,TRBD2
CASSRTGGNYGYTF,TGTGCCAGCAGCCGGACAGGGGGCAACTATGGCTACACCTTC,TRBJ1-2,TRBV6-5,-,TRBD1
CASVSGGSGYEQYF,TGTGCCAGCGTCTCAGGGGGCAGCGGCTACGAGCAGTACTTC,TRBJ2-7,TRBV2,-,TRBD1
CASSTGLANNEQFF,TGTGCCAGCAGCACGGGACTAGCGAACAATGAGCAGTTCTTC,TRBJ2-1,TRBV5-8,-,TRBD2
CASSFGGTAYQPQHF,TGTGCCAGCAGTTTTGGGGGGACAGCATATCAGCCCCAGCATTTT,TRBJ1-5,TRBV28,-,TRBD1
CASSVGPGLRNTGELFF,TGTGCCAGCAGCGTAGGACCGGGATTAAGGAACACCGGGGAGCTGTTTTTT,TRBJ2-2,TRBV9,-,-
CASSLVYSAGNQPQHF,TGTGCCAGCAGCTTAGTGTACTCCGCTGGCAATCAGCCCCAGCATTTT,TRBJ1-5,TRBV7-8,once,-
CASSHTSGGARDIQYF,TGTGCCAGCTCACACACAAGCGGAGGCGCAAGGGACATTCAGTACTTC,TRBJ2-4,TRBV18,-,-
CAISERGTSLASYNEQFF,TGTGCCATCAGTGAGAGAGGGACTAGCTTGGCCTCCTACAATGAGCAGTTCTTC,TRBJ2-1,TRBV10-3,-,TRBD2
CASSFAGVGEKLFF,TGTGCCAGCAGTTTTGCAGGGGTTGGCGAAAAACTGTTTTTT,TRBJ1-4,TRBV6-5,-,-
CASSNRGDNTEAFF,TGTGCCAGTAGTAACAGGGGCGACAACACTGAAGCTTTCTTT,TRBJ1-1,TRBV19,-,TRBD1
CASSTRQGGSDTQYF,TGTGCCAGCAGCACCCGACAGGGGGGCTCGGATACGCAGTATTTT,TRBJ2-3,TRBV5-4,-,TRBD1
CASSQETLYEQYF,TGTGCCAGCAGCCAGGAAACCCTCTACGAGCAGTACTTC,TRBJ2-7,TRBV28,-,-
CASSFWRGGPDTQYF,TGTGCCAGCAGCTTCTGGCGGGGGGGACCCGATACGCAGTATTTT,TRBJ2-3,TRBV5-4,-,TRBD2
CASNSGGRADTQYF,TGTGCCAGCAATAGCGGGGGGCGGGCAGATACGCAGTATTTT,TRBJ2-3,TRBV2,-,TRBD2
CASSHNSGTGYEKLFF,TGCGCCAGCAGCCACAACTCCGGGACAGGGTATGAAAAACTGTTTTTT,TRBJ1-4,TRBV4-3,once,TRBD1
CASSELFGAGAEAFF,TGTGCCAGCAGCGAGCTCTTCGGCGCGGGCGCTGAAGCTTTCTTT,TRBJ1-1,TRBV9,-,-
CASSYNRPSGANVLTF,TGTGCCAGCAGTTACAACAGGCCCTCTGGGGCCAACGTCCTGACTTTC,TRBJ2-6,TRBV6-5,-,-
CASSTPGVRYTEAFF,TGTGCCAGCTCAACTCCAGGGGTGCGGTACACTGAAGCTTTCTTT,TRBJ1-1,TRBV18,-,-
CASSLDQGAVGAIGANVLTF,TGTGCCAGCAGCTTAGATCAGGGGGCAGTAGGTGCGATTGGGGCCAACGTCCTGACTTTC,TRBJ2-6,TRBV7-6,-,TRBD1
CASSLLGGSYRGNEQFF,TGCGCCAGCAGCCTATTGGGGGGATCCTATCGGGGCAATGAGCAGTTCTTC,TRBJ2-1,TRBV4-3,few,-
CASSYSGGGKEKLFF,TGTGCCAGCAGTTACTCTGGCGGCGGAAAAGAAAAACTGTTTTTT,TRBJ1-4,TRBV6-5,-,-
CASSQTVVSGQYF,TGTGCCAGCAGTCAGACAGTGGTTAGCGGGCAGTACTTC,TRBJ2-7,TRBV27,-,-
CASSLWTGRYSYEQYF,TGTGCCAGCAGCTTATGGACAGGCCGATACTCCTACGAGCAGTACTTC,TRBJ2-7,TRBV11-2,-,TRBD1
CASSREGGSNQPQHF,TGTGCCAGCAGCCGGGAAGGAGGGAGCAATCAGCCCCAGCATTTT,TRBJ1-5,TRBV28,-,-
CASSFSRGYEQYF,TGTGCCAGCAGCTTTTCTCGGGGCTACGAGCAGTACTTC,TRBJ2-7,TRBV13,-,-
CAISARDYGEQYF,TGTGCCATCAGTGCCCGGGACTACGGGGAGCAGTACTTC,TRBJ2-7,TRBV10-3,-,TRBD2
CASSYGAGASSYEQYF,TGTGCCAGCAGTTACGGTGCAGGCGCGAGCTCCTACGAGCAGTACTTC,TRBJ2-7,TRBV6-5,-,-
CASSYLSGQGSEAFF,TGTGCCAGCAGTTATTTATCGGGACAGGGTTCTGAAGCTTTCTTT,TRBJ1-1,TRBV6-6,-,TRBD1
CASSKGQRNTEAFF,TGTGCCAGCAGTAAAGGACAGAGGAACACTGAAGCTTTCTTT,TRBJ1-1,TRBV25-1,-,-
CSVLGRDYTGELFF,TGCAGCGTCCTGGGCAGGGATTACACCGGGGAGCTGTTTTTT,TRBJ2-2,TRBV29-1,-,-
CASSPDGQGASYEQYF,TGCGCCAGCAGCCCGGACGGACAGGGGGCTTCCTACGAGCAGTACTTC,TRBJ2-7,TRBV5-1,-,TRBD1
CASSFLGLSTDTQYF,TGTGCCAGCAGTTTCCTGGGACTGAGCACAGATACGCAGTATTTT,TRBJ2-3,TRBV28,-,-
CASSDSGVTDTQYF,TGCGCCAGCAGCGACTCGGGGGTCACAGATACGCAGTATTTT,TRBJ2-3,TRBV4-1,-,-